Shown below are 26 T cell receptor beta chains from a single sample sequenced in a study of PD-1 blockade in classical Hodgkin lymphoma (dated by TCRdb to 2018 to 2021). The library was made by the immunoSEQ multiplex PCR assay. TCRdb took over this immuneACCESS table, retaining in-frame rearrangements with V and J assigned. Such tables are incomplete; in checked studies, under half of the missing clones stem from an unresolved V gene, and the remainder is unexplained. For this sample there are approximately 98,000 clones; 80% to 90% appear just once. The ten most abundant clones make up about 20% of the sample. The meaning of the sample's time point label: cycle 2 day 1 (C2D1) of nivolumab. Relapse after autologous stem cell transplantation had occurred in all trial patients, and cohorts A, B and C were distinguished by prior brentuximab vedotin exposure. Sequenced material: peripheral blood mononuclear cells (PBMCs), taken before the second cycle of nivolumab. The receptor set was obtained from a human donor with classical Hodgkin lymphoma.

The chain combines TRBV5-4 with TRBJ2-2; a possible D gene is TRBD2 (5 bases). Trimming took 0 bases from V and 0 from J, leaving 9 bases between them. The germline V gene encodes CDR1 SGHNT and CDR2 YYREEE (reference sequence). The CDR3 totals 16 residues. CDR3 amino acids: CASSLDGNTNTGELFF. In DNA, the CDR3 is TGTGCCAGCAGCTTGGACGGGAATACGAACACCGGGGAGCTGTTTTTT.

This clone has only one observation. The chain recombines TRBV30 with TRBJ1-1, with D possibly matching TRBD1 (5 bases). Trimming took 2 bases from V and 7 from J, leaving 8 bases between them. The CDR3 consists of 11 residues. Looked up from germline, CDR1 is GTSNPN and CDR2 is SVGIG (reference sequence). CDR3 in DNA: TGTGCCTGGAGTCGGGGGATTGAAGCTTTCTTT. Translated, it gives CAWSRGIEAFF.

The V call is TRBV29-1, the J call TRBJ2-7; 7 bases line up with TRBD1. This CDR3 contains 15 residues. Germline loops: CDR1 SQVTM, CDR2 ANQGSEA. V gave up 6 bases and J gave up 5 bases; unmatched junction bases: 16. The CDR3 nucleotides are TGCAGCGTCCGGGCGAGGGGGCTCAAGGGTGACGAGCAGTACTTC. This gives the protein CSVRARGLKGDEQYF.

The chain employs TRBV28 and TRBJ1-1, with TRBD1 as a possible D gene (6 bases). Germline-derived CDR1 and CDR2 are MDHEN and SYDVKM. V gave up 6 bases and J gave up 5 bases, with 10 bases separating them. This CDR3 has 12 residues. CDR3 region: CASSLQGTEAFF. The CDR3 DNA reads TGTGCCAGCAGCTTACAGGGTACTGAAGCTTTCTTT.

J is TRBJ2-7 and V is TRBV7-6, with D unclear. V lost 3 bases and J lost 4, with 10 bases in between. Germline lookup yields CDR1 SGHVS and CDR2 FNYEAQ. The CDR3 has 13 residues. The CDR3 here is CASSFPAPYEQYF. CDR3 coding DNA: TGTGCCAGCAGCTTCCCAGCGCCGTACGAGCAGTACTTC.

The chain's CDR3 is CASSLVTYNEQFF. The CDR3 nucleotides read TGTGCCAGCAGCTTAGTTACCTACAATGAGCAGTTCTTC. The V call is TRBV7-2, the J call TRBJ2-1; D gene ambiguous. Per the germline V gene, CDR1 is SGHTA and CDR2 is FQGNSA. The germline V and J ends were trimmed by 1 base and 2 bases, with 3 bases remaining between them. CDR3 length equals 13 residues.

The genes are TRBV9 and TRBJ1-1; D gene uncertain. The CDR3 contains 14 residues. With 4 bases removed from V and 4 bases from J, the gap between germline ends came to 14 bases. The germline V gene has CDR1 SGDLS and CDR2 YYNGEE. CDR3 region: CASSLEGSSTEAFF. CDR3 bases: TGTGCCAGCAGCCTAGAAGGGTCGAGCACTGAAGCTTTCTTT.

The gene calls are TRBV19 and TRBJ2-1; possible D gene TRBD2, 6 bases. The germline gives CDR1 LNHDA, CDR2 SQIVND (reference sequence). The V and J ends lost 5 bases and 0 bases respectively, with 14 bases between them. The CDR3 contains 16 residues. CDR3 sequence: CASSRLASSSYNEQFF. CDR3 coding DNA: TGTGCCAGTAGTCGGCTAGCGAGCAGCTCCTACAATGAGCAGTTCTTC.

V and J are TRBV18 and TRBJ1-3; D unresolved. This CDR3 is built from 15 residues. V was pared by 3 bases and J by 3 bases, with 12 bases between. CDR1 is KGHSH, CDR2 LQKENI, per germline. CDR3 region: CASSPSTLGGNTIYF. CDR3 nucleotide sequence: TGTGCCAGCTCACCGTCGACGTTAGGTGGAAACACCATATATTTT.

The genes are TRBV7-8 and TRBJ1-2; 8 bases align to TRBD1. Germline V gene sequence: CDR1 SGHVS, CDR2 FQNEAQ. The CDR3 runs to 15 residues. V shed 1 base and J 2 bases; nucleotides not matched to a gene: 3. The CDR3 loop is CASSLVDRGNYGYTF. The CDR3 DNA follows: TGTGCCAGCAGCTTAGTCGACAGGGGCAACTATGGCTACACCTTC.

This rearrangement joins TRBV9 to TRBJ2-6; unclear D gene. The V gene lost 0 bases and the J gene lost 0 bases, with 7 bases spanning the gap. The CDR3 sequence is 16 residues long. Germline V lookup: CDR1 SGDLS, CDR2 YYNGEE. CDR3 in amino acids: CASSVGANSGANVLTF. CDR3 bases: TGTGCCAGCAGCGTAGGGGCAAACTCTGGGGCCAACGTCCTGACTTTC.

The rearrangement links TRBV5-1 to TRBJ2-2; 10 nucleotides align to TRBD2. V was pared by 4 bases and J by 5 bases, with 8 bases of the junction left unmatched. Per the germline V gene, CDR1 is SGHRS and CDR2 is YFSETQ. There are 16 residues in the CDR3. The CDR3 nucleotides read TGCGCCAGCAGCCTCCAGACTAGCGGGTTTACCGGGGAGCTGTTTTTT. It specifies CASSLQTSGFTGELFF. Looking up the rest from reference TRBV5-1 and TRBJ2-2 gives the full variable domain: KAGVTQTPRYLIKTRGQQVTLSCSPISGHRSVSWYQQTPGQGLQFLFEYFSETQRNKGNFPGRFSGRQFSNSRSEMNVSTLELGDSALYLCASSLQTSGFTGELFFGEGSRLTVL.

The rearrangement joins TRBV4-2 to TRBJ2-1, with D uncertain. The length of the CDR3 is 16 residues. V was shortened by 1 base and J by 5 bases, with 15 bases between the two germline ends. Germline values: CDR1 LGHNA, CDR2 YNFKEQ. CDR3 sequence (DNA): TGTGCCAGCAGCCAAGTCAAACGAGACAACAACAATGAGCAGTTCTTC. Protein: CASSQVKRDNNNEQFF.

This chain connects TRBV11-3 to TRBJ2-2; no definite D call. The germline CDR1 and CDR2 sequences are SGHNT and YENEEA. V was clipped by 5 bases and J by 1 base, with 5 bases between them. The CDR3 loop spans 13 amino acids. CDR3 in amino acids: CASSPGNTGELFF. Written as DNA, the CDR3 is TGTGCCAGCAGCCCCGGGAACACCGGGGAGCTGTTTTTT.

This chain connects TRBV19 to TRBJ1-5; D is ambiguous. This CDR3 contains 14 residues. V was pared by 5 bases and J by 6 bases, with 14 bases between. From germline, CDR1 is LNHDA and CDR2 SQIVND (reference sequence). The CDR3 loop reads CASSSDGSGQPQHF. For the CDR3, the DNA is TGTGCCAGTAGTTCGGACGGCTCCGGTCAGCCCCAGCATTTT.

This chain links TRBV11-2 with TRBJ1-1, with D possibly matching TRBD1 (5 bases). Trimming stripped 1 base from V and 1 base from J, with 10 bases between. Germline lookup yields CDR1 SGHAT and CDR2 FQNNGV. This CDR3 is 15 amino acids long. The CDR3 spells CASSLVEGWNTEAFF. The CDR3 bases are TGTGCCAGCAGCTTAGTTGAGGGGTGGAACACTGAAGCTTTCTTT.

The V gene is TRBV11-3, the J gene TRBJ2-1, with D possibly TRBD2 on 6 matching bases. V shed 5 bases and J shed 9 bases, with 20 bases lying between them. Germline CDR1 reads SGHNT; CDR2 reads YENEEA. The CDR3 length is 15 residues. CDR3 amino acids: CASSPTRRLGGEQFF. Here the CDR3 DNA reads TGTGCCAGCAGCCCAACCAGGAGACTAGGTGGTGAGCAGTTCTTC.

The chain has TRBV6-4 and TRBJ2-7; D unresolved. Germline CDR1 and CDR2: MRHNA and SNTAGT. The CDR3 sequence is 15 residues long. Trimming shortened V by 5 bases and J by 2 bases, and 16 bases separated the two germline ends. The DNA of the CDR3 is TGTGCCAGCAGTTCTGGGTTTGGAGAAGCCTACGAGCAGTACTTC. It is translated as CASSSGFGEAYEQYF.

The chain carries TRBV6-1 and TRBJ1-1; no reliable D call. From germline, CDR1 is MNHNS and CDR2 SASEGT. The CDR3 runs to 13 residues. Trimming cost V 5 bases and J 1 base, with 8 bases left between them. The CDR3 loop is CASSSDGNTEAFF. Here the CDR3 DNA reads TGTGCCAGCAGTTCCGACGGGAACACTGAAGCTTTCTTT.

The CDR3 sequence: CASSANSGNTIYF. The CDR3 nucleotides are TGTGCCAGCAGTGCGAATTCTGGAAACACCATATATTTT. The V and J genes are TRBV2 and TRBJ1-3; D gene uncertain. The germline V gene encodes CDR1 SNHLY and CDR2 FYNNEI. CDR3 length: 13 residues. Trimming shortened V by 4 bases and J by 1 base, and 5 bases separated the two germline ends.

This chain uses TRBV11-2 with TRBJ1-4; D unclear. Per germline, CDR1 SGHAT and CDR2 FQNNGV. There are 16 residues in the CDR3. Trimming took off 3 bases at V and 0 bases at J, with 11 bases between the two ends. The CDR3 nucleotides are TGTGCCAGCAGCTTGGCAGGCCCAACAACTAATGAAAAACTGTTTTTT. It encodes CASSLAGPTTNEKLFF.

This clone was recorded only once. The chain uses TRBV6-1 and TRBJ1-4; maybe TRBD1 (5 bases). Germline loops: CDR1 MNHNS, CDR2 SASEGT. The CDR3 loop spans 15 amino acids. Trimming removed 3 bases from V and 6 bases from J, with 14 bases in between. DNA for the CDR3: TGTGCCAGCAGTGAGCACCCAGGGTTTGATGAAAAACTGTTTTTT. Amino acids: CASSEHPGFDEKLFF.

This rearrangement joins TRBV18 to TRBJ2-1, with TRBD2 identical over 9 bases. The trim removed 3 bases at V and 6 bases at J, leaving 9 bases unmatched. Germline values: CDR1 KGHSH, CDR2 LQKENI. This CDR3 has 16 amino acids. As DNA, the CDR3 is TGTGCCAGCTCACCTGCTAAGGCTAGCGGGGCCAATGAGCAGTTCTTC. It encodes CASSPAKASGANEQFF. The whole variable domain, remainder taken from reference TRBV18 and TRBJ2-1, is NAGVMQNPRHLVRRRGQEARLRCSPMKGHSHVYWYRQLPEEGLKFMVYLQKENIIDESGMPKERFSAEFPKEGPSILRIQQVVRGDSAAYFCASSPAKASGANEQFFGPGTRLTVL.

The chain couples TRBV5-4 to TRBJ2-1; 8 positions match TRBD1. The V segment lost 1 base and the J segment 4 bases; nucleotides outside the gene matches: 7. The germline V gene has CDR1 SGHNT and CDR2 YYREEE (reference sequence). The CDR3 loop spans 16 amino acids. CDR3 amino acids: CASSLPGQGLYNEQFF. The CDR3 bases are TGTGCCAGCAGCTTGCCCGGACAGGGCTTATACAATGAGCAGTTCTTC.

This chain connects TRBV7-9 to TRBJ2-1, with D possibly TRBD1 on 6 matching bases. The germline V gene has CDR1 SEHNR and CDR2 FQNEAQ (reference sequence). The CDR3 totals 14 residues. V lost 1 base, J lost 7 bases, and 11 bases lay in between. Here the CDR3 reads CASSLGQGMNEQFF. The CDR3 bases are TGTGCCAGCAGCTTAGGGCAGGGGATGAATGAGCAGTTCTTC.

This clone is a singleton in its sample. V is TRBV6-1 and J is TRBJ2-5; D tentatively reads TRBD1 or TRBD2 (6 bases each). V lost 6 bases and J lost 4, with 15 bases in between. The CDR3 runs to 14 residues. CDR1 and CDR2 from the germline V gene are MNHNS and SASEGT. CDR3 amino acids: CASRLGGQGETQYF. The CDR3 bases are TGTGCCAGCAGATTGGGGGGCCAAGGAGAGACCCAGTACTTC.